The rows below give T cell receptor beta chains drawn from one sample of a study of T cell responses to AZD1222 COVID-19 vaccine. Only in-frame clones appear in the TCRdb table, and some are missing; sequencing was by immunoSEQ multiplex PCR. The sample consists of about 93,000 clones, 85% to 90% of them appearing once. Source: peripheral blood, taken 28 days after the second AZD1222 dose. The receptors here all came from an adult who received the AZD1222 COVID-19 vaccine. Both conserved end residues are part of each CDR3. The D gene is left open where the match is weak. Expanded clones are given a class, and other clones once, few, many or no size at all.

J gene: TRBJ1-5
D gene: -
clone size: -
V gene: TRBV3-1/TRBV3-2
CDR3 DNA: TGTGCCAGCAGCTCGGGGGCCGGGAGCAATCAGCCCCAGCATTTT
CDR3 protein: CASSSGAGSNQPQHF

J gene: TRBJ1-5
D gene: TRBD1
clone size: -
V gene: TRBV7-8
CDR3 DNA: TGTGCCAGCAGCTTGGAGGACAGGGGCTACTATAGCAATCAGCCCCAGCATTTT
CDR3 protein: CASSLEDRGYYSNQPQHF

J gene: TRBJ1-2
D gene: TRBD1
clone size: -
V gene: TRBV5-1
CDR3 DNA: TGCGCCAGCAGCTTGGAGGGACAGTTAAGAGTGTATGGCTACACCTTC
CDR3 protein: CASSLEGQLRVYGYTF

J gene: TRBJ1-6
D gene: -
clone size: -
V gene: TRBV25-1
CDR3 DNA: TGTGCCAGCAGTGCTCCGGGACGGGATAATTCACCCCTCCACTTT
CDR3 protein: CASSAPGRDNSPLHF

J gene: TRBJ1-2
D gene: TRBD1
clone size: -
V gene: TRBV5-6
CDR3 DNA: TGTGCCAGCAGCTTTCGACAGGGTGATGGCTACACCTTC
CDR3 protein: CASSFRQGDGYTF

J gene: TRBJ2-7
D gene: TRBD2
clone size: once
V gene: TRBV6-5
CDR3 DNA: TGTGCCAGCAGTTACCCAGCGGGGACGAACGAGCAGTACTTC
CDR3 protein: CASSYPAGTNEQYF

J gene: TRBJ2-7
D gene: -
clone size: once
V gene: TRBV27
CDR3 DNA: TGTGCCAGCAGTAAACAAGGACAAGGACCCTACGAGCAGTACTTC
CDR3 protein: CASSKQGQGPYEQYF

J gene: TRBJ1-1
D gene: -
clone size: -
V gene: TRBV29-1
CDR3 DNA: TGCAGCGTAGCTACTATGAACACTGAAGCTTTCTTT
CDR3 protein: CSVATMNTEAFF

J gene: TRBJ2-1
D gene: -
clone size: -
V gene: TRBV12-2
CDR3 DNA: TGTGCAAGTCGCCCTAGGGCGTGGGGGACTCAAGGCGACAATGAGCAGTTCTTC
CDR3 protein: CASRPRAWGTQGDNEQFF

J gene: TRBJ2-7
D gene: -
clone size: -
V gene: TRBV7-2
CDR3 DNA: TGTGCCAGCAGCATTGAGGACAGACCTACCTACGAGCAGTACTTC
CDR3 protein: CASSIEDRPTYEQYF

J gene: TRBJ2-5
D gene: -
clone size: -
V gene: TRBV7-8
CDR3 DNA: TGTGCCAGCAGGAACAAAGAGACCCAGTACTTC
CDR3 protein: CASRNKETQYF

J gene: TRBJ2-2
D gene: -
clone size: -
V gene: TRBV21-1
CDR3 DNA: TGTGCCAGCAGCAACTGGCCGCAGAACACCGGGGAGCTGTTTTTT
CDR3 protein: CASSNWPQNTGELFF

J gene: TRBJ1-1
D gene: -
clone size: -
V gene: TRBV29-1
CDR3 DNA: TGCAGCATAGGAGTAAAGAAGGTGAACACTGAAGCTTTCTTT
CDR3 protein: CSIGVKKVNTEAFF

J gene: TRBJ1-1
D gene: -
clone size: -
V gene: TRBV28
CDR3 DNA: TGTGCCAGCAGTTTAGGCGTAGGGGGAGTTGAAGCTGAAGCTTTCTTT
CDR3 protein: CASSLGVGGVEAEAFF

J gene: TRBJ2-7
D gene: -
clone size: -
V gene: TRBV2
CDR3 DNA: TGTGCCAGCAGTGAAGGGGGCTGGAACGAGCAGTACTTC
CDR3 protein: CASSEGGWNEQYF

J gene: TRBJ1-3
D gene: -
clone size: -
V gene: TRBV4-2
CDR3 DNA: TGTGCCAGCAGCCAAGGAATCCAGGCGATCTCTGGAAACACCATATATTTT
CDR3 protein: CASSQGIQAISGNTIYF

J gene: TRBJ1-3
D gene: -
clone size: once
V gene: TRBV7-6
CDR3 DNA: TGTGCCAGCAGCTCACCGAGGTTAAACACCATATATTTT
CDR3 protein: CASSSPRLNTIYF

J gene: TRBJ2-7
D gene: -
clone size: -
V gene: TRBV6-5
CDR3 DNA: TGTGCCAGCAGTTACTCGCAATCGCCAGCCTACGAGCAGTACTTC
CDR3 protein: CASSYSQSPAYEQYF

J gene: TRBJ1-2
D gene: TRBD1
clone size: -
V gene: TRBV7-9
CDR3 DNA: TGTGCCAGCAGCCCCCGGGACAGTTCCCAATCGGGTGGCTACACCTTC
CDR3 protein: CASSPRDSSQSGGYTF

J gene: TRBJ1-1
D gene: -
clone size: -
V gene: TRBV5-1
CDR3 DNA: TGCGCCAGCAGCTTGGGTGGGTCGGCTTTCTTT
CDR3 protein: CASSLGGSAFF

J gene: TRBJ2-2
D gene: TRBD2
clone size: -
V gene: TRBV9
CDR3 DNA: TGTGCCAGCAGCGTAGTTAGCGGGAGTAACACCGGGGAGCTGTTTTTT
CDR3 protein: CASSVVSGSNTGELFF

J gene: TRBJ2-5
D gene: TRBD2
clone size: -
V gene: TRBV7-2
CDR3 DNA: TGTGCCAGCAGCTTAGGACTAGCGGGAGGGACTCAAGAGACCCAGTACTTC
CDR3 protein: CASSLGLAGGTQETQYF

J gene: TRBJ1-5
D gene: -
clone size: -
V gene: TRBV6-2/TRBV6-3
CDR3 DNA: TGTGCCAGCAGTTATTACAATCAGCCCCAGCATTTT
CDR3 protein: CASSYYNQPQHF

J gene: TRBJ1-1
D gene: -
clone size: -
V gene: TRBV5-1
CDR3 DNA: TGCGCCAGCAGCGTACAGGGCGAGTGGACTGAAGCTTTCTTT
CDR3 protein: CASSVQGEWTEAFF

J gene: TRBJ1-2
D gene: -
clone size: -
V gene: TRBV6-2/TRBV6-3
CDR3 DNA: TGTGCCAGCAGTTACTCCGGTGGCTATGGCTACACCTTC
CDR3 protein: CASSYSGGYGYTF

J gene: TRBJ2-7
D gene: TRBD1
clone size: once
V gene: TRBV29-1
CDR3 DNA: TGCAGCGTTGGCGTTCGGACAGGCTCCTACGAGCAGTACTTC
CDR3 protein: CSVGVRTGSYEQYF

J gene: TRBJ1-1
D gene: -
clone size: -
V gene: TRBV30
CDR3 DNA: TGTGCCTGGAGTTGGGACTCTAGTGAAGCTTTCTTT
CDR3 protein: CAWSWDSSEAFF

J gene: TRBJ2-7
D gene: TRBD1
clone size: -
V gene: TRBV4-1
CDR3 DNA: TGCGCCAGCAGCCAAGATTTGGGGACAGGGGTTGCGGACGAGCAGTACTTC
CDR3 protein: CASSQDLGTGVADEQYF

J gene: TRBJ1-4
D gene: -
clone size: once
V gene: TRBV7-2
CDR3 DNA: TGTGCCAGCAGCTCTGGTTCCACCTCTAATGAAAAACTGTTTTTT
CDR3 protein: CASSSGSTSNEKLFF

J gene: TRBJ1-1
D gene: -
clone size: -
V gene: TRBV9
CDR3 DNA: TGTGCCAGCAGCCCAGAGGTAGGAATGAACACTGAAGCTTTCTTT
CDR3 protein: CASSPEVGMNTEAFF

J gene: TRBJ2-7
D gene: -
clone size: -
V gene: TRBV19
CDR3 DNA: TGTGCCAGTAGTATAGCCGACAGCCAGTACTCCTACGAGCAGTACTTC
CDR3 protein: CASSIADSQYSYEQYF

J gene: TRBJ2-7
D gene: -
clone size: -
V gene: TRBV18
CDR3 DNA: TGTGCCAGCTCACCGCCGTCGGGTGGGGTCTCCTACGAGCAGTACTTC
CDR3 protein: CASSPPSGGVSYEQYF

J gene: TRBJ1-2
D gene: TRBD1
clone size: -
V gene: TRBV6-5
CDR3 DNA: TGTGCCAGCAGTTACACTACAGGGGGCTTGGAAGGCTACACCTTC
CDR3 protein: CASSYTTGGLEGYTF

J gene: TRBJ1-1
D gene: -
clone size: -
V gene: TRBV3-1/TRBV3-2
CDR3 DNA: TGTGCCAGCAGCCATAGGACAGTGACTGAAGCTTTCTTT
CDR3 protein: CASSHRTVTEAFF

J gene: TRBJ1-1
D gene: -
clone size: few
V gene: TRBV6-2/TRBV6-3
CDR3 DNA: TGTGCCAGCAGTTATAGTGAAGAGAACACTGAAGCTTTCTTT
CDR3 protein: CASSYSEENTEAFF